The rows below give T cell receptor beta chains drawn from one sample of a study of cytomegalovirus exposure and HLA in healthy donors. Sequenced by immunoSEQ multiplex PCR; TCRdb stores in-frame clones only, minus some. The table records roughly 150,000 clones, roughly 77% of them present only once. Sequenced: PBMCs. These receptors were obtained from a man between 18 and 35 years old in good health and CMV-seropositive. Both conserved end residues are part of each CDR3. The D gene is left open where the match is weak. Not all rows give a size; the values are once, few, many and, for expanded clones, a class.

j_gene	v_gene	abundance	d_gene	CDR3nt	CDR3aa
TRBJ1-5	TRBV4-1	-	-	TGCGCCAGCAGCCAAGTCGGGGGAATTCAGCCCCAGCATTTT	CASSQVGGIQPQHF
TRBJ1-1	TRBV5-4	few	-	TGTGCCAGCAGCTTGGTCGAGATGAACACTGAAGCTTTCTTT	CASSLVEMNTEAFF
TRBJ1-1	TRBV5-1	-	-	TGCGCCAGCAGCTTAACAGGGCCCACTGAAGCTTTCTTT	CASSLTGPTEAFF
TRBJ2-1	TRBV6-4	-	-	TGTGCCAGCAGTCTTGCGGGCGCCGGCAATGAGCAGTTCTTC	CASSLAGAGNEQFF
TRBJ1-2	TRBV9	-	TRBD1	TGTGCCAGCAGCGTAGAGCCCGGGACAGGGTATGGCTACACCTTC	CASSVEPGTGYGYTF
TRBJ2-2	TRBV15	few	TRBD1	TGTGCCACCAGCAGATCCTCGGACAGGGGAATCGGGGAGCTGTTTTTT	CATSRSSDRGIGELFF
TRBJ1-4	TRBV25-1	few	-	TGTGCCAGCAGTAGGGGAAATGAAAAACTGTTTTTT	CASSRGNEKLFF
TRBJ1-1	TRBV2	-	TRBD1	TGTGCCAGCAGTGAAAGGGCCAGGGGGACTGAAGCTTTCTTT	CASSERARGTEAFF
TRBJ1-2	TRBV6-5	-	TRBD1	TGTGCCAGCAGTTACACAGGGGCCTATGGCTACACCTTC	CASSYTGAYGYTF
TRBJ2-2	TRBV7-3	once	-	TGTGCCAGCAGCTCGGGCCCCGCGGGTGACAACACCGGGGAGCTGTTTTTT	CASSSGPAGDNTGELFF
TRBJ2-2	TRBV5-1	-	TRBD2	TGCGCCAGCAGCCCTCCGACTAGCGGGGAGAGGGGGGAGCTGTTTTTT	CASSPPTSGERGELFF
TRBJ2-3	TRBV7-9	-	-	TGTGCCAGCAGCTTTTCGGATACGCAGTATTTT	CASSFSDTQYF
TRBJ2-3	TRBV11-3	-	-	TGTGCCAGCAGCTTATTTTTCCTTAACTCAGATACGCAGTATTTT	CASSLFFLNSDTQYF
TRBJ2-5	TRBV5-6	-	-	TGTGCCAGCAGCTTGGGCGTCGGGGGGCAGAGGACCCAGTACTTC	CASSLGVGGQRTQYF
TRBJ1-2	TRBV10-3	-	-	TGTGCCATCAGACTTAACTATGGCTACACCTTC	CAIRLNYGYTF
TRBJ1-2	TRBV28	-	-	TGTGCCAGCAGCCAAGGGGGTCCTCTGAGCTACACCTTC	CASSQGGPLSYTF
TRBJ2-1	TRBV5-4	-	-	TGTGCCAGCAGCCCTTTGGCGGGCTATGACAATGAGCAGTTCTTC	CASSPLAGYDNEQFF
TRBJ1-2	TRBV27	-	-	TGTGCCAGCAGATCAAACAGGGAAACGAACTATGGCTACACCTTC	CASRSNRETNYGYTF
TRBJ1-2	TRBV6-5	-	-	TGTGCCAGCAGTTACCGGGGGTACCATGGCTACACCTTC	CASSYRGYHGYTF
TRBJ2-1	TRBV19	-	TRBD2	TGTGCCAGTAGTATAGCGTACGGGACTAGCGGGATACGCGACAATGAGCAGTTCTTC	CASSIAYGTSGIRDNEQFF
TRBJ1-1	TRBV28	-	TRBD1	TGTGCCAGCGCGGGACAGGAGATGAACACTGAAGCTTTCTTT	CASAGQEMNTEAFF
TRBJ2-1	TRBV7-3	-	TRBD2	TGTGCCAGCAGCTTGAACCTAGCGGGGGGGTACAATGAGCAGTTCTTC	CASSLNLAGGYNEQFF
TRBJ1-4	TRBV6-1	-	TRBD1	TGTGCCAGCAGGCCCGGGACAGCTTATAATGAAAAACTGTTTTTT	CASRPGTAYNEKLFF
TRBJ1-2	TRBV7-2	once	-	TGTGCCAGCAGCCTAACCCCGGGACAAACGAACTATGGCTACACCTTC	CASSLTPGQTNYGYTF
TRBJ1-2	TRBV5-6	-	-	TGTGCCAGCAGCTTGGGGGCAGACTATGGCTACACCTTC	CASSLGADYGYTF
TRBJ2-1	TRBV4-1	-	TRBD2	TGCGCCAGCAGCCTGCGAACTAGCGGACTCTACAATGAGCAGTTCTTC	CASSLRTSGLYNEQFF
TRBJ1-2	TRBV6-1	-	-	TGTGCCAGCAAACCTCCGGGGGGAGGCTACACCTTC	CASKPPGGGYTF
TRBJ1-3	TRBV6-6	-	TRBD1	TGTGCCAGCAGTTACGCCGACAGGGAGGGAAACACCATATATTTT	CASSYADREGNTIYF
TRBJ2-2	TRBV19	-	-	TGTGCCAGTAGTACCCGACGCCTGGGGGGAACCGGGGAGCTGTTTTTT	CASSTRRLGGTGELFF
TRBJ1-3	TRBV28	-	TRBD1	TGTGCCAGCAGTTTAGCCGACAGGGCTGGAAACACCATATATTTT	CASSLADRAGNTIYF
TRBJ1-6	TRBV27	-	-	TGTGCCAGCAGTTTACAGGGACTACCCCTCCACTTT	CASSLQGLPLHF
TRBJ1-1	TRBV19	-	-	TGTGCCAGTAGTCAGACAGTTAACACTGAAGCTTTCTTT	CASSQTVNTEAFF